Following are 25 T cell receptor beta chains from one sample sequenced in a study of shared T cell receptors in the human thymus. Here immunoSEQ multiplex PCR was the method, and the copy in TCRdb shows in-frame clones only, minus some. The table records 700,000 or so clones, 70% to 90% of them present only once. The data were also submitted as part of a second study, on human thymus T cells.

Sequencing was performed on thymocytes. Receptors were obtained from a girl under three years old with a congenital heart defect.

This clone was recorded once. This rearrangement joins TRBV7-6 to TRBJ1-2; 8 bases match TRBD1. This CDR3 has 15 residues. V lost 3 bases, J lost 0 bases, and 3 bases stayed unmatched. CDR1 is SGHVS, CDR2 FNYEAQ, per germline. In DNA, the CDR3 is TGTGCCAGCAGCTTCGGGACAGGCCCTAACTATGGCTACACCTTC. This sequence encodes CASSFGTGPNYGYTF.

The chain has TRBV7-9 and TRBJ1-3, with D perhaps TRBD1 (5 bases). The V and J ends lost 7 bases and 4 bases respectively, with 17 bases between them. Germline V CDR1 and CDR2: SEHNR, FQNEAQ (reference sequence). This CDR3 is 15 amino acids long. In DNA, the CDR3 is TGTGCCAGCACACCCCAGAAGGGGTCCGGAAACACCATATATTTT. Its protein product is CASTPQKGSGNTIYF.

The chain carries TRBV5-1 and TRBJ2-7, with 13 bases matching TRBD2. V shed 0 bases, J shed 2 bases, and the junction held 17 bases outside the gene matches. CDR1 is SGHRS, CDR2 YFSETQ, per germline. This CDR3 comprises 21 residues. The chain's CDR3 is CASSLVGGLAGATLQPYEQYF. In nucleotides, the CDR3 is TGCGCCAGCAGCTTGGTAGGCGGACTAGCGGGGGCCACCCTCCAACCCTACGAGCAGTACTTC. The full variable domain, with the rest looked up from reference TRBV5-1 and TRBJ2-7, is KAGVTQTPRYLIKTRGQQVTLSCSPISGHRSVSWYQQTPGQGLQFLFEYFSETQRNKGNFPGRFSGRQFSNSRSEMNVSTLELGDSALYLCASSLVGGLAGATLQPYEQYFGPGTRLTVT.

This clone occurred a few times. This chain joins TRBV19 and TRBJ2-1; a possible D gene is TRBD2 (5 bases). The germline CDR1 and CDR2 sequences are LNHDA and SQIVND (reference sequence). V was cut by 4 bases and J by 0 bases, with 16 bases left in between. The CDR3 extends over 17 amino acids. CDR3 region: CASSTQARRSSYNEQFF. The CDR3, as DNA: TGTGCCAGTAGTACCCAAGCCAGGAGGAGCTCCTACAATGAGCAGTTCTTC.

The V gene is TRBV7-2, the J gene TRBJ1-3; 11 bases are shared with TRBD1. V shed 7 bases, J shed 6 bases, and the junction held 14 bases outside the gene matches. CDR1 and CDR2 from the germline V gene are SGHTA and FQGNSA. The CDR3 totals 17 residues. CDR3 sequence reads: CASNPFRTGGNLNTIYF. The CDR3 DNA reads as TGTGCCAGCAACCCGTTTCGGACAGGGGGCAACTTAAACACCATATATTTT.

In its sample, this clone was seen once. The chain links TRBV10-3 to TRBJ1-1; 12 bases fit TRBD1. There are 19 residues in the CDR3. With V trimmed by 0 bases and J by 5 bases, 13 bases remained unmatched. Germline V gene data show CDR1 as ENHRY and CDR2 as SYGVKD. DNA for the CDR3: TGTGCCATCAGTGAGTCGGGGGACAGGGGGCTGAGAGTTAGGACTGAAGCTTTCTTT. This translates into CAISESGDRGLRVRTEAFF.

This clone was seen more than once but under ten times. V and J are TRBV5-1 and TRBJ2-3; D call uncertain. Germline CDR1 and CDR2: SGHRS and YFSETQ. V was pared by 3 bases and J by 6 bases, with 14 bases between. CDR3 length equals 14 residues. CDR3 coding DNA: TGCGCCAGCAGCTCCACCGGGTCCTTGGATACGCAGTATTTT. It yields the protein CASSSTGSLDTQYF.

This sequence joins TRBV27 and TRBJ2-1; 9 nucleotides agree with TRBD2. V shed 2 bases, J shed 7 bases, and the junction held 6 bases outside the gene matches. The germline CDR1 and CDR2 sequences are MNHEY and SMNVEV (reference sequence). This CDR3 has 15 residues. CDR3 sequence: CASSLLGLARNEQFF. The CDR3 nucleotides read TGTGCCAGCAGTTTACTCGGACTAGCGAGGAATGAGCAGTTCTTC.

The DNA of the CDR3 is TGCAGCGTTGCTGTCTATGGTCGTTTCGAGACAGGAGAGGCGTCAGGCTACACCTTC. Its translation is CSVAVYGRFETGEASGYTF. This chain connects TRBV29-1 to TRBJ1-2, with TRBD1 as a possible D gene (6 bases). The germline V gene encodes CDR1 SQVTM and CDR2 ANQGSEA. CDR3 length: 19 amino acids. Deletions cut 4 bases from V and 8 bases from J, with 35 bases between.

V usage is TRBV29-1 and J usage is TRBJ2-7, with 10 nucleotides matching TRBD2. V shed 5 bases, J shed 2 bases, and the junction held 3 bases outside the gene matches. Germline V CDR1 and CDR2: SQVTM, ANQGSEA. The CDR3 consists of 13 residues. DNA of the CDR3: TGCAGCGTTAGCGGGGGGGTCACCTACGAGCAGTACTTC. Protein sequence: CSVSGGVTYEQYF.

The V call is TRBV25-1, the J call TRBJ1-1; D unresolved. The germline CDR1 and CDR2 sequences are MGHDK and SYGVNS. The CDR3 runs to 12 residues. V lost 3 bases, J lost 3 bases, and 5 bases lay in between. The CDR3 is CASSDQDTEAFF. Here the CDR3 DNA reads TGTGCCAGCAGTGATCAGGACACTGAAGCTTTCTTT. The full variable domain, its missing parts supplied by reference TRBV25-1 and TRBJ1-1, is EADIYQTPRYLVIGTGKKITLECSQTMGHDKMYWYQQDPGMELHLIHYSYGVNSTEKGDLSSESTVSRIRTEHFPLTLESARPSHTSQYLCASSDQDTEAFFGQGTRLTVV.

The rearrangement links TRBV4-1 to TRBJ1-1; D perhaps matches TRBD1 (5 bases). CDR1 MGHRA and CDR2 YSYEKL come from the germline V gene. This CDR3 contains 15 residues. V lost 4 bases and J 1 base, leaving 13 bases between the germline ends. Here the CDR3 reads CASSPETAPNTEAFF. In DNA form, the CDR3 reads TGCGCCAGCAGCCCCGAGACAGCTCCGAACACTGAAGCTTTCTTT.

The DNA for the CDR3 is TGTGCCAGCAGTTACTCCCCGGGACAGCGGAAAGATACGCAGTATTTT. It is translated as CASSYSPGQRKDTQYF. This chain connects TRBV6-5 to TRBJ2-3, with 7 bases fitting TRBD1. J gave up 5 bases and V 0 bases, and 8 bases lay outside the gene matches. The V gene's germline CDR1 is MNHEY and CDR2 SVGAGI. The CDR3 totals 16 residues.

The count of this clone is one. The chain uses TRBV19 and TRBJ1-5; tentatively, D is TRBD1 (5 bases). This CDR3 has 13 amino acids. The V end was cut by 5 bases, the J end by 6 bases, with 11 bases between. The germline CDR1 and CDR2 sequences are LNHDA and SQIVND (reference sequence). In DNA form, the CDR3 reads TGTGCCAGTAGTCAAAGCAGGGCTCAGCCCCAGCATTTT. Translated: CASSQSRAQPQHF. Complete variable domain (other parts from reference TRBV19 and TRBJ1-5): DGGITQSPKYLFRKEGQNVTLSCEQNLNHDAMYWYRQDPGQGLRLIYYSQIVNDFQKGDIAEGYSVSREKKESFPLTVTSAQKNPTAFYLCASSQSRAQPQHFGDGTRLSIL.

Worth noting for this clone: The identical CDR3 is also encoded by other nucleotide sequences in the sample. V and J are TRBV6-5 and TRBJ1-6; D may be TRBD1 (5 bases). From germline, CDR1 is MNHEY and CDR2 SVGAGI. This CDR3 spans 16 amino acids. Trimming removed 2 bases at V and 1 base at J, with 9 bases between. In DNA, the CDR3 is TGTGCCAGCAGTTACAAGGGGCCTTCCTATAATTCACCCCTCCACTTT. This gives the protein CASSYKGPSYNSPLHF.

The V call is TRBV20-1, the J call TRBJ2-7; 7 nucleotides match TRBD2. Trimming removed 6 bases from V and 4 bases from J; junction bases left unmatched: 3. CDR3 length: 11 amino acids. Germline V gene lookup returns CDR1 DFQATT and CDR2 SNEGSKA (reference sequence). The CDR3 DNA sequence: TGCAGTGCGGGACTAAAATACGAGCAGTACTTC. It yields the protein CSAGLKYEQYF.

The chain couples TRBV5-5 to TRBJ1-4, with D hard to call. Germline assignment: CDR1 SGHKS and CDR2 YYEKEE (reference sequence). Trimming shortened V by 3 bases and J by 0 bases, and 12 bases separated the two germline ends. The CDR3 covers 16 residues. This chain's CDR3 is CASSCYLDATNEKLFF. For the CDR3, the DNA is TGTGCCAGCAGCTGCTACCTAGACGCAACTAATGAAAAACTGTTTTTT.

This clone occurred once. J is TRBJ1-6 and V is TRBV5-1; TRBD1 agrees at 7 bases. J was trimmed by 7 bases and V by 6 bases; bases with no gene match: 4. Germline values: CDR1 SGHRS, CDR2 YFSETQ. CDR3 length: 13 residues. CDR3 sequence reads: CASMDRPNSPLHF. In nucleotides, the CDR3 is TGCGCCAGCATGGACAGGCCGAATTCACCCCTCCACTTT.

The gene calls are TRBV5-4 and TRBJ2-3; D call uncertain. Germline-derived CDR1 and CDR2 are SGHNT and YYREEE (reference sequence). CDR3 length equals 13 residues. The V and J ends lost 0 bases and 2 bases respectively, with 4 bases between them. CDR3 in amino acids: CASSLAYTDTQYF. In DNA form, the CDR3 reads TGTGCCAGCAGCTTGGCCTACACAGATACGCAGTATTTT.

The rearrangement links TRBV5-6 to TRBJ2-7, with 10 positions matching TRBD2. The CDR3 has 18 amino acids. The V segment lost 4 bases and the J segment 2 bases; nucleotides outside the gene matches: 15. Per the germline V gene, CDR1 is SGHDT and CDR2 is YYEEEE. The CDR3 protein is CASSVISGGATRPYEQYF. DNA of the CDR3: TGTGCCAGCAGCGTTATAAGCGGGGGGGCAACCCGGCCCTACGAGCAGTACTTC.

The chain employs TRBV9 and TRBJ1-1; maybe TRBD1 (5 bases). V was shortened by 0 bases and J by 4 bases, with 19 bases between the two germline ends. Germline values: CDR1 SGDLS, CDR2 YYNGEE. CDR3 length: 17 residues. The CDR3 here is CASSVGESSLGGTEAFF. Written as DNA, the CDR3 is TGTGCCAGCAGCGTAGGTGAATCCTCTCTCGGGGGCACTGAAGCTTTCTTT.

V gene TRBV7-2 combines with J gene TRBJ2-7; a possible D gene is TRBD2 (7 bases). The CDR3 is made up of 16 amino acids. V lost 5 bases and J 0 bases, leaving 17 bases between the germline ends. Germline V gene data show CDR1 as SGHTA and CDR2 as FQGNSA. Here the CDR3 DNA reads TGTGCCAGCAGCCTCACAGGGAGGGGTAGCTCCTACGAGCAGTACTTC. Translated: CASSLTGRGSSYEQYF. The whole variable domain, filled in from reference TRBV7-2 and TRBJ2-7, reads GAGVSQSPSNKVTEKGKDVELRCDPISGHTALYWYRQSLGQGLEFLIYFQGNSAPDKSGLPSDRFSAERTGGSVSTLTIQRTQQEDSAVYLCASSLTGRGSSYEQYFGPGTRLTVT.

This chain joins TRBV7-3 and TRBJ1-2; D not certain. V was pared by 1 base and J by 4 bases, with 7 bases between. Germline loops: CDR1 SGHTA, CDR2 FQGTGA. This CDR3 region has 13 residues. The CDR3 sequence is CASSLRGGYGYTF. The CDR3 region has the DNA TGTGCCAGCAGCTTAAGAGGCGGCTATGGCTACACCTTC.

The gene calls are TRBV12-5 and TRBJ1-1; possibly TRBD1 for D (6 bases). The germline V gene has CDR1 LGHNT and CDR2 FRNRAP. The CDR3 covers 13 residues. The V end was cut by 4 bases, the J end by 2 bases, with 8 bases between. For the CDR3, the DNA is TGTGCTAGTGGTTCTGGGACAAACACTGAAGCTTTCTTT. It is translated as CASGSGTNTEAFF.

This clone occurred once. J is TRBJ1-1 and V is TRBV5-1; 7 nucleotides match TRBD1. The length of the CDR3 is 16 residues. Germline V gene sequence: CDR1 SGHRS, CDR2 YFSETQ. V was clipped by 3 bases and J by 0 bases; unmatched bases: 8. The CDR3 nucleotides read TGCGCCAGCAGCTCCACGCCGGGACAGTTGAACACTGAAGCTTTCTTT. It yields the protein CASSSTPGQLNTEAFF.